A single sample gave rise to the 17 T cell receptor beta chains below, sequenced in a study of OX40 agonist ivuxolimab in advanced cancers. This table comes from immunoSEQ multiplex PCR, and its TCRdb copy is limited to in-frame clones, with some not included. Of tens of thousands of clones detected, roughly nine tenths appear once; the ten largest clones hold approximately 1.3%. This specimen consisted of CD4+ or CD8+ T cells sorted from blood, obtained in a trial of the OX40 agonist ivuxolimab. These receptors originate from an adult with an advanced solid tumor such as melanoma, head and neck, liver or kidney cancer.

The table lists this clone with a count of one. V and J are TRBV4-3 and TRBJ2-2, with unresolved D. Germline V gene data show CDR1 as LGHNA and CDR2 as YSLEER. Trimming took 0 bases from V and 4 from J, leaving 6 bases between them. The CDR3 extends over 14 amino acids. The CDR3 here is CASSQEWGTGELFF. CDR3 sequence (DNA): TGCGCCAGCAGCCAAGAGTGGGGCACCGGGGAGCTGTTTTTT.

The rearrangement links TRBV5-1 to TRBJ2-2, with D uncertain. From germline, CDR1 is SGHRS and CDR2 YFSETQ. This CDR3 has 14 residues. Trimming took off 0 bases at V and 4 bases at J, with 7 bases between the two ends. The DNA of the CDR3 is TGCGCCAGCAGCTTGGAAGGGTCCACCGGGGAGCTGTTTTTT. Translating gives CASSLEGSTGELFF.

The chain links TRBV19 to TRBJ2-7; 8 nucleotides align to TRBD1. Trimming at V came to 3 bases and at J to 2 bases, leaving 12 bases not matched to a gene. The CDR3 runs to 17 residues. Germline assignment: CDR1 LNHDA and CDR2 SQIVND (reference sequence). CDR3 nucleotide sequence: TGTGCCAGTAGTATCGGCTTCACCGGGACAGGTGCCTACGAGCAGTACTTC. This translates into CASSIGFTGTGAYEQYF.

This clone appeared once. V gene TRBV30 combines with J gene TRBJ2-7, with D perhaps TRBD1 (5 bases). V was trimmed by 2 bases and J by 0 bases, leaving 11 bases between them. The CDR3 contains 14 residues. Germline loops: CDR1 GTSNPN, CDR2 SVGIG (reference sequence). The DNA of the CDR3 is TGTGCCTGGAGTCCGCACCAGGGCTCCTACGAGCAGTACTTC. Its translation is CAWSPHQGSYEQYF.

This chain uses TRBV6-6 with TRBJ1-5; TRBD1 matches at 8 bases. The germline gives CDR1 MNHNY, CDR2 SVGAGI (reference sequence). The CDR3 is 15 residues long. V shed 6 bases and J 2 bases; nucleotides not matched to a gene: 6. For the CDR3, the DNA is TGTGCCAGCAGGGGCGACAGGGGAGGCAATCAGCCCCAGCATTTT. Amino acids: CASRGDRGGNQPQHF.

The V and J genes are TRBV4-1 and TRBJ2-3; weak D call: TRBD2 (6 bases). This CDR3 spans 15 amino acids. V lost 2 bases to trimming and J lost 0 bases, with 9 bases between them. Germline assignment: CDR1 MGHRA and CDR2 YSYEKL. As DNA, the CDR3 is TGCGCCAGCAGCCAAACCGGGACTAGCACAGATACGCAGTATTTT. It specifies CASSQTGTSTDTQYF.

The V call is TRBV30, the J call TRBJ1-6; the D is unclear. V was pared by 5 bases and J by 8 bases, with 7 bases between. The length of the CDR3 is 11 residues. Germline V lookup: CDR1 GTSNPN, CDR2 SVGIG (reference sequence). The CDR3 is CAWGVDSPLHF. The CDR3 DNA follows: TGTGCCTGGGGGGTTGATTCACCCCTCCACTTT.

V gene TRBV2 combines with J gene TRBJ1-2, with 7 nucleotides matching TRBD1. Per the germline V gene, CDR1 is SNHLY and CDR2 is FYNNEI. Losses at the gene ends were 4 bases for V and 6 bases for J; bases not matched to a gene: 5. The CDR3 sequence is 13 residues long. CDR3 loop: CASSGEGADGYTF. The CDR3 DNA reads TGTGCCAGCAGTGGAGAGGGGGCGGATGGCTACACCTTC.

The rearrangement joins TRBV15 to TRBJ2-4; TRBD1 is a possible D gene (5 bases). The germline V gene has CDR1 LNHNV and CDR2 YYDKDF (reference sequence). The CDR3 is 14 residues long. The germline V and J ends were trimmed by 1 base and 1 base, with 5 bases remaining between them. CDR3 sequence (DNA): TGTGCCACCAGCAGAGCAGGGGCCAAAAACATTCAGTACTTC. Translated: CATSRAGAKNIQYF.

With regard to this clone: A read error may produce the germline difference seen at one junction end. The gene calls are TRBV25-1 and TRBJ2-1; 11 bases line up with TRBD2. CDR1 and CDR2 from the germline V gene are MGHDK and SYGVNS. CDR3 size: 13 residues. CDR3 bases: TGTGCCAGCAGTGGAACATTAGCGGGGGGGCAGGTCTTC. Encoded protein: CASSGTLAGGQVF.

This clone was seen only once. The chain recombines TRBV29-1 with TRBJ2-5, with 8 positions matching TRBD1. Germline values: CDR1 SQVTM, CDR2 ANQGSEA. J lost 2 bases, V lost 4 bases, and 3 bases had no gene match. CDR3 length: 13 residues. CDR3 nucleotide sequence: TGCAGCGTTGCCAGGGGGCCTCAAGAGACCCAGTACTTC. This encodes CSVARGPQETQYF.

This chain uses TRBV5-1 with TRBJ2-1; D gene unclear. V was clipped by 4 bases and J by 9 bases, with 17 bases between them. This CDR3 comprises 14 residues. Germline V lookup: CDR1 SGHRS, CDR2 YFSETQ. The CDR3 DNA sequence: TGCGCCAGCAGCCCCCAACCGTCAGGAAGTGAGCAGTTCTTC. Residues: CASSPQPSGSEQFF.

This chain joins TRBV6-5 and TRBJ1-4, with 7 bases that match TRBD1. Germline CDR1 and CDR2: MNHEY and SVGAGI. This CDR3 has 15 amino acids. Losses at the gene ends were 6 bases for V and 0 bases for J; bases not matched to a gene: 4. The CDR3 is CASSRQGATNEKLFF. The CDR3, as DNA: TGTGCCAGCAGCCGACAGGGAGCAACTAATGAAAAACTGTTTTTT.

V and J are TRBV11-2 and TRBJ1-2; 7 bases line up with TRBD1. The CDR3 contains 13 residues. With 5 bases clipped from V and 4 bases from J, the junction kept 4 bases outside the gene matches. Germline V gene sequence: CDR1 SGHAT, CDR2 FQNNGV. The CDR3: CASSPTGTYGYTF. As DNA, the CDR3 is TGTGCCAGCAGCCCGACAGGGACCTATGGCTACACCTTC.

V and J are TRBV11-3 and TRBJ2-3; D possibly matches TRBD1 or TRBD2 (6 bases each). The V gene's germline CDR1 is SGHNT and CDR2 YENEEA. Trimming removed 5 bases from V and 4 bases from J, with 19 bases in between. This CDR3 contains 16 residues. The CDR3: CASSQGGTHEADTQYF. CDR3 in DNA: TGTGCCAGCAGCCAAGGCGGGACACACGAAGCAGATACGCAGTATTTT.

The chain carries TRBV28 and TRBJ2-7; the D gene is possibly TRBD1 (5 bases). This CDR3 contains 14 residues. Per germline, CDR1 MDHEN and CDR2 SYDVKM. V was cut by 2 bases and J by 3 bases, with 11 bases left in between. In nucleotides, the CDR3 is TGTGCCAGCAGTTTAGGGGCAGCCCTCTACGAGCAGTACTTC. This gives the protein CASSLGAALYEQYF.

V is TRBV19 and J is TRBJ1-1; 7 positions agree with TRBD1. V shed 5 bases and J 0 bases; nucleotides not matched to a gene: 3. The CDR3 extends over 14 amino acids. Germline CDR1 LNHDA, CDR2 SQIVND (reference sequence). CDR3 protein: CASSRQGLNTEAFF. The CDR3 DNA reads TGTGCCAGTAGTCGACAGGGACTGAACACTGAAGCTTTCTTT.